This TCR beta chain emerged from a study of T cells in Graves' hyperthyroidism and ophthalmopathy. This clonotype was detected ten times or more. Amplification yielded TCR beta CDR3 regions, with RNA transcripts as the source. First-round RT-PCR of the TCR CDR3 relied on the HTBI primer set. TCRdb itself ran the multiplex PCR reads through MiXCR, one entry per CDR3 protein. The table lists more than 450,000 distinct CDR3 sequences, 13% to 15% of them singletons. V was shortened by 6 bases and J by 4 bases, with 22 bases between the two germline ends. The CDR3 is 16 amino acids. The sample consisted of blood. The chain employs TRBV12-3 or TRBV12-4 and TRBJ2-7, with a weak D call TRBD1 (6 bases). The receptor was isolated from a woman aged 35 to 49 with Graves' hyperthyroidism. The CDR3 sequence is CASSAKAAATGYEQYF. CDR3 DNA sequence: TGTGCCAGCAGCGCGAAAGCGGCGGCTACAGGGTACGAGCAGTACTTC.